A single T cell receptor (beta chain) is shown here with its context. No antigen is known for it. It has no much larger one-base neighbor in the sample; base qualities were not kept. This record comes from a study of CD8 T cells in ankylosing spondylitis (TCRdb year 2017). Looking at the study overall: T cell receptor beta repertoires were profiled in healthy donors and ankylosing spondylitis patients so that disease-linked TCR variants could be found. The full study cohort comprised about 23 ankylosing spondylitis patients and around 100 healthy donors. Peripheral blood samples were taken, and synovial fluid was additionally collected from ankylosing spondylitis patients.

Clipping removes 5 bases from V and 2 bases from J, with 21 as the unmatched junction base count. CDR1 and CDR2, per the germline V gene, are MDHEN and SYDVKM. From its cysteine to its phenylalanine, the CDR3 spans 21 amino acids. Here the CDR3 DNA is all that survives: 63 bases in frame from base 1. The full study reports these points: Blood from ankylosing spondylitis patients appeared to be characterized by a TCR beta motif made up of 8 or 9 highly homologous amino acid variants. The disease-linked clones were reported to be significantly enriched in matched synovial fluid samples from ankylosing spondylitis patients. The disease-linked clones had a CD8+ phenotype and were found at relatively low frequencies in peripheral blood. Some motif variants had previously been reported in the synovial fluid and blood of reactive arthritis patients, which suggests shared mechanisms of disease initiation.

TCRdb shows the sequencer as Illumina HiSeq 2500. Quantitative 5'-RACE with molecular barcodes was used to prepare TCR beta libraries. For the original study's pipeline: A new computational method based on a probabilistic model of VDJ rearrangement was used to identify disease-linked TCR variants. The public reads were reprocessed in TCRdb via fastp at Q25 and MiXCR, keeping in-frame beta chains. Duplicate CDR3 protein sequences are folded into a single record with the most common DNA and genes. Clone size and V and J calls follow TCRdb, not the original study. In this sample the table shows about 500,000 distinct CDR3 sequences, about 5.7% of which occur a single time. The ten largest make up around 3.5% of the sample.

Rearrangement joined TRBV28 to TRBJ2-1, with TRBD2 matching 10 junction bases. Sequencing was carried out using blood, either unsorted or a sorted T cell fraction (not recorded which). This sequence originates from a male donor with ankylosing spondylitis. This receptor carries the CDR3 CASSTLPPLGAGGRAYNEQFF. The nucleotides are TGTGCCAGCAGTACCCTCCCCCCTCTAGGAGCGGGAGGGCGCGCCTACAATGAGCAGTTCTTC.